Listed below are T cell receptor beta chains from one sample, sequenced in a study of technical replicates of blood from a few donors. Libraries were prepared by immunoSEQ multiplex PCR; TCRdb keeps only in-frame clonotypes and omits some of them. The sample contains fewer than 80,000 clones, roughly 90% of which appear only once. Sequencing was performed on PBMCs. These receptors all stem from a human donor in good health. Some clones in this sample may be carry-over from other donors' samples. Both conserved end residues are part of each CDR3. A D gene is named only where the DNA matches it firmly. Clone size is stated in some rows and not others, as once, few, many or a class when expanded.

>TRBV5-4|TRBJ2-5|.|TRBD2
TGTGCCAGCAGCTTGGGGACTAGCGGGAGATGGGAGACCCAGTACTTC
CASSLGTSGRWETQYF
>TRBV7-9|TRBJ2-7|.|TRBD1
TGTGCCAGCAGCTTAGGTCTTGGGACAGGGTCCACCTACGAGCAGTACTTC
CASSLGLGTGSTYEQYF
>TRBV7-9|TRBJ2-7|.|TRBD2
TGTGCCAGCAGCTTAGGGGGACTAGCGGGAAGCTACGAGCAGTACTTC
CASSLGGLAGSYEQYF
>TRBV7-2|TRBJ1-1|.|.
TGTGCCAGCAGCCTTAACGGTATCGCTGAAGCTTTCTTT
CASSLNGIAEAFF
>TRBV6-5|TRBJ2-1|.|TRBD1
TGTGCCAGCAGACTACAGGGGGCTGTTGAGCAGTTCTTC
CASRLQGAVEQFF
>TRBV7-6|TRBJ1-6|few|.
TGTGCCAGTGCGACAGGACTCAATTCACCCCTCCACTTT
CASATGLNSPLHF
>TRBV18|TRBJ2-7|.|.
TGTGCCAGCTCACCAGACGGGACCTACGAGCAGTACTTC
CASSPDGTYEQYF
>TRBV19|TRBJ2-7|.|TRBD1
TGTGCCAGTAGTATATCAGGGACAGGCTACGAGCAGTACTTC
CASSISGTGYEQYF
>TRBV29-1|TRBJ1-2|.|.
TGCAGCGTTGCGACAGACTATGGCTACACCTTC
CSVATDYGYTF
>TRBV11-2|TRBJ2-7|.|.
TGTGCCAGCAGCTCACTCGAGAGCGAGCAGTACTTC
CASSSLESEQYF
>TRBV11-1|TRBJ2-7|.|.
TGTGCCAGTAGTGGATTGGGCGAGTCCTACGAGCAGTACTTC
CASSGLGESYEQYF
>TRBV18|TRBJ2-7|.|.
TGTGCCAGCCGTGAGAGCGGTTCCTACGAGCAGTACTTC
CASRESGSYEQYF
>TRBV9|TRBJ1-2|.|.
TGTGCCAGCAGCACGGGGGAGATCTATGGCTACACCTTC
CASSTGEIYGYTF
>TRBV5-1|TRBJ2-7|.|TRBD2
TGCGCCAGCAGCTTAAGCGGGGGGGCCTCCGAGCAGTACTTC
CASSLSGGASEQYF
>TRBV25-1|TRBJ1-2|.|TRBD1
TGTGCCAGCAGATCACAGGGGGCGGGTGGCTATGGCTACACCTTC
CASRSQGAGGYGYTF
>TRBV11-3|TRBJ2-1|.|.
TGTGCCAGCAGCAATCGTTACAATGAGCAGTTCTTC
CASSNRYNEQFF
>TRBV13|TRBJ2-5|.|.
TGTGCCAGCAGCTTAGTTAGTCAAGAGACCCAGTACTTC
CASSLVSQETQYF
>TRBV12-5|TRBJ1-2|.|.
TGTGCTAGTGGTTTGGCCCCGGGGAGGGAATCCTATGGCTACACCTTC
CASGLAPGRESYGYTF
>TRBV5-5|TRBJ1-1|.|.
TGTGCCAGCAGCGGAAGAGGGAACACTGAAGCTTTCTTT
CASSGRGNTEAFF